These 29 T cell receptor beta chains came from one sample sequenced in a study of blood T cell repertoires in COVID-19. TCRdb's table, derived via immunoSEQ multiplex PCR, lists solely in-frame clones and lacks some. The table lists some 100,000 clones, 90% to 95% of them singletons. Sequencing was carried out using peripheral blood. The receptor set was obtained from a man between 60 and 70 years old with acute or convalescent COVID-19.

V usage is TRBV24-1 and J usage is TRBJ2-5; 7 bases are a match to TRBD1. CDR1 is KGHDR and CDR2 is SFDVKD in the germline V gene. This CDR3 contains 16 residues. V trimming: 1 base; J trimming: 4 bases; junction bases outside the gene matches: 8. CDR3 region: CATSDFRQGRGETQYF. CDR3 in DNA: TGTGCCACCAGTGATTTCAGACAGGGTAGGGGAGAGACCCAGTACTTC.

V gene TRBV24-1 combines with J gene TRBJ2-5; D possibly corresponds to TRBD2 (6 bases). Trimming stripped 1 base from V and 4 bases from J, with 15 bases between. Per germline, CDR1 KGHDR and CDR2 SFDVKD. This CDR3 spans 16 amino acids. CDR3 loop: CATSDFASGPIETQYF. Here the CDR3 DNA reads TGTGCCACCAGTGATTTCGCCAGCGGGCCCATAGAGACCCAGTACTTC.

This sequence joins TRBV3-1 (or the pseudogene TRBV3-2) and TRBJ1-6; 8 nucleotides align to TRBD1. V was pared by 4 bases and J by 14 bases, with 7 bases of the junction left unmatched. The germline CDR1 and CDR2 sequences are LGHDT and YNNKEL (reference sequence). The CDR3 runs 13 residues. In DNA form, the CDR3 reads TGTGCCAGCAGCCGACCGACAGGGGAGTCCCTCCACTTT. Its translation is CASSRPTGESLHF.

As concerns this clone: The sample contains more than one DNA sequence encoding this CDR3. The chain carries TRBV11-3 and TRBJ1-1; the D is unclear. V was shortened by 5 bases and J by 1 base, with 11 bases between the two germline ends. This CDR3 comprises 14 residues. Germline values: CDR1 SGHNT, CDR2 YENEEA. The CDR3 nucleotides are TGTGCCAGCAGCCCCGTGCGGGGGAACACTGAAGCTTTCTTT. Translated, it gives CASSPVRGNTEAFF.

The genes are TRBV19 and TRBJ2-1, with 13 bases fitting TRBD2. Germline V gene sequence: CDR1 LNHDA, CDR2 SQIVND (reference sequence). Trimming cost V 6 bases and J 6 bases; bases outside gene matches: 14. CDR3 size: 18 residues. The CDR3 DNA sequence: TGTGCCAGTAGCTACTCGGGACTAGCGGGGAAGGAACGCAATGAGCAGTTCTTC. Translated: CASSYSGLAGKERNEQFF.

The genes are TRBV7-2 and TRBJ2-7, with 10 bases aligning to TRBD2. The junction had 2 bases not matched to a gene; V was cut back by 4 bases and J by 2 bases. Looked up from germline, CDR1 is SGHTA and CDR2 is FQGNSA. The CDR3 consists of 14 residues. The CDR3: CASSSSGGTYEQYV. The CDR3 DNA reads TGTGCCAGCAGCTCTAGCGGGGGTACCTACGAGCAGTACGTC.

This chain links TRBV6-2 or TRBV6-3 with TRBJ2-3; the D gene is possibly TRBD2 (5 bases). Trimming cost V 6 bases and J 0 bases, with 13 bases left between them. Per the germline V gene, CDR1 is MNHEY and CDR2 is SVGEGT. The CDR3 loop spans 15 amino acids. CDR3 sequence reads: CASSLTRTSTDTQYF. The CDR3 nucleotides are TGTGCCAGCAGCCTTACTAGGACTAGCACAGATACGCAGTATTTT.

CDR3 residues: CASSKKEGLMDRTGNNEQFF. The CDR3 DNA sequence: TGTGCCAGCAGCAAAAAAGAGGGATTAATGGATCGGACAGGGAACAATGAGCAGTTCTTC. The V call is TRBV21-1, the J call TRBJ2-1; whether TRBD1, the table's D call, matches the DNA was not checked. TRBV21-1 is flagged as a pseudogene. CDR3 length equals 20 residues.

The J gene is TRBJ2-2, the V gene TRBV7-9, with 8 bases that match TRBD1. With 5 bases clipped from V and 5 bases from J, the junction kept 7 bases outside the gene matches. Germline CDR1 reads SEHNR; CDR2 reads FQNEAQ (reference sequence). The CDR3 has 15 residues. CDR3 protein: CASSTPGGWTGELFF. The DNA of the CDR3 is TGTGCCAGCAGCACCCCAGGGGGCTGGACCGGGGAGCTGTTTTTT.

The chain couples TRBV11-3 to TRBJ2-1, with TRBD1 matching over 7 bases. J lost 1 base, V lost 6 bases, and 6 bases had no gene match. The CDR3 has 15 residues. Germline values: CDR1 SGHNT, CDR2 YENEEA. The CDR3 spells CASRSGTESYNEQFF. In nucleotides, the CDR3 is TGTGCCAGCAGGTCCGGGACAGAGTCCTACAATGAGCAGTTCTTC.

This chain joins TRBV2 and TRBJ2-2; a weak D match, TRBD1 (5 bases). V was clipped by 8 bases and J by 1 base, with 14 bases between them. Germline lookup yields CDR1 SNHLY and CDR2 FYNNEI. This CDR3 has 15 residues. CDR3 loop: CASAKLQGNTGELFF. The DNA of the CDR3 is TGTGCCAGCGCTAAGCTCCAGGGGAACACCGGGGAGCTGTTTTTT.

This chain joins TRBV7-9 and TRBJ2-1; a weak D match, TRBD2 (6 bases). The length of the CDR3 is 14 residues. V shed 3 bases and J shed 3 bases, with 9 bases lying between them. Germline V gene sequence: CDR1 SEHNR, CDR2 FQNEAQ (reference sequence). The CDR3 nucleotides read TGTGCCAGCAGCTTGGGGACTGGCTACAATGAGCAGTTCTTC. Its translation is CASSLGTGYNEQFF. Together with reference TRBV7-9 and TRBJ2-1, the CDR3 gives the full variable domain: DTGVSQNPRHKITKRGQNVTFRCDPISEHNRLYWYRQTLGQGPEFLTYFQNEAQLEKSRLLSDRFSAERPKGSFSTLEIQRTEQGDSAMYLCASSLGTGYNEQFFGPGTRLTVL.

The chain combines TRBV19 with TRBJ1-5; D is uncertain. V was trimmed by 10 bases and J by 5 bases, leaving 24 bases between them. The CDR3 consists of 16 residues. Germline CDR1 reads LNHDA; CDR2 reads SQIVND (reference sequence). DNA for the CDR3: TGTGCCACCGTTCTTCCCGGGTCCAAGTGGGATCAGCCCCAGCATTTT. Translation gives CATVLPGSKWDQPQHF.

This chain links TRBV24-1 with TRBJ2-5, with TRBD1 matching over 9 bases. Germline assignment: CDR1 KGHDR and CDR2 SFDVKD. The CDR3 runs 16 residues. V was clipped by 8 bases and J by 4 bases; unmatched bases: 13. The CDR3 coding sequence is TGTGCCACCATAAATCCCATAAGACAGGGGGGAGAGACCCAGTACTTC. Its protein is CATINPIRQGGETQYF.

This clone was found a few times. This chain's CDR3 is CASSQDKAGNTDTQYF. The DNA for the CDR3 is TGTGCCAGCAGCCAAGATAAGGCAGGGAATACAGATACGCAGTATTTT. The chain couples TRBV3-1 (or the pseudogene TRBV3-2) to TRBJ2-3; possible D gene TRBD1, 5 bases. The V end was cut by 0 bases, the J end by 3 bases, with 13 bases between. Germline-derived CDR1 and CDR2 are LGHDT and YNNKEL (reference sequence). The length of the CDR3 is 16 residues.

J is TRBJ2-7 and V is TRBV4-2; maybe TRBD2 (5 bases). The germline CDR1 and CDR2 sequences are LGHNA and YNFKEQ. V was pared by 0 bases and J by 2 bases, with 11 bases between. The CDR3 spans 15 residues. The CDR3 coding sequence is TGTGCCAGCAGCCAAGAAGTACGGGGTCCCTACGAGCAGTACTTC. This sequence encodes CASSQEVRGPYEQYF.

The chain is built from TRBV3-1 (or the pseudogene TRBV3-2) and TRBJ2-7; D is unresolved. The CDR3 is 15 amino acids. The germline V and J ends were trimmed by 1 base and 2 bases, with 12 bases remaining between them. The germline V gene encodes CDR1 LGHDT and CDR2 YNNKEL (reference sequence). The CDR3 here is CASSQVADTAYEQYF. The CDR3 DNA sequence: TGTGCCAGCAGCCAAGTAGCAGATACTGCCTACGAGCAGTACTTC.

The rearrangement links TRBV6-5 to TRBJ2-7, with 11 bases aligning to TRBD1. CDR1 and CDR2 from the germline V gene are MNHEY and SVGAGI. The CDR3 length is 15 residues. The J segment lost 1 base and the V segment lost 6 bases, leaving 5 bases of the junction unmatched. DNA of the CDR3: TGTGCCAGCAGACCGGGGACAGGGGGTTCCTACGAGCAGTACTTC. It yields the protein CASRPGTGGSYEQYF.

The V and J genes are TRBV7-9 and TRBJ2-1; TRBD2 matches 7 bases. This CDR3 spans 17 amino acids. Germline CDR1 SEHNR, CDR2 FQNEAQ (reference sequence). After removal of 7 bases from V and 2 bases from J, the junction contained 14 bases not matched to a gene. The CDR3 DNA reads as TGTGCCAGCATCCTTGTGGCGGGAGCTCCCCCCTACAATGAGCAGTTCTTC. Its translation: CASILVAGAPPYNEQFF. The complete variable domain, with remaining parts taken from reference TRBV7-9 and TRBJ2-1, reads DTGVSQNPRHKITKRGQNVTFRCDPISEHNRLYWYRQTLGQGPEFLTYFQNEAQLEKSRLLSDRFSAERPKGSFSTLEIQRTEQGDSAMYLCASILVAGAPPYNEQFFGPGTRLTVL.

A single count supports this clone. This chain's CDR3 is CASSREWTDTQYF. CDR3 bases: TGTGCCAGCAGCCGGGAGTGGACAGATACGCAGTATTTT. J is TRBJ2-3 and V is TRBV6-2 or TRBV6-3; tentative D call: TRBD2 (6 bases). Trimming removed 6 bases at V and 3 bases at J, with 10 bases between. The CDR3 spans 13 residues. Germline lookup yields CDR1 MNHEY and CDR2 SVGEGT.

The V gene is TRBV2, the J gene TRBJ1-5, with TRBD1 as a possible D gene (6 bases). V lost 7 bases and J 3 bases, leaving 19 bases between the germline ends. This CDR3 is 16 amino acids long. Germline V gene lookup returns CDR1 SNHLY and CDR2 FYNNEI. CDR3 amino acids: CASKEGGGFDNQPQHF. The CDR3, as DNA: TGTGCCAGCAAAGAAGGGGGGGGATTCGACAATCAGCCCCAGCATTTT.

The CDR3 sequence is CASSRRGRFQETQYF. CDR3 nucleotides: TGTGCCAGCAGCCGAAGAGGTAGATTCCAAGAGACCCAGTACTTC. V is TRBV3-1 (or the pseudogene TRBV3-2) and J is TRBJ2-5; D call uncertain. Germline V lookup: CDR1 LGHDT, CDR2 YNNKEL (reference sequence). V lost 4 bases, J lost 1 base, and 13 bases lay in between. This CDR3 has 15 residues.

A word on this clone: Within the sample, other DNA sequences also encode this same CDR3. The chain is built from TRBV5-4 and TRBJ2-1; 7 bases map to TRBD2. The CDR3 extends over 16 amino acids. Germline lookup yields CDR1 SGHNT and CDR2 YYREEE (reference sequence). The trim removed 0 bases at V and 6 bases at J, leaving 9 bases unmatched. DNA of the CDR3: TGTGCCAGCAGCTTGGGAGGGACTACGGTAGGCAATGAGCAGTTCTTC. Amino acid sequence: CASSLGGTTVGNEQFF.

The rearrangement links TRBV28 to TRBJ2-5, with D tentatively TRBD2 (5 bases). Trimming removed 10 bases from V and 4 bases from J, with 10 bases in between. This CDR3 is built from 11 residues. The germline gives CDR1 MDHEN, CDR2 SYDVKM. The CDR3 DNA follows: TGTGCCACCATTGGAGGAGAGACCCAGTACTTC. As protein: CATIGGETQYF.

The chain employs TRBV7-2 and TRBJ1-2; a weak D match, TRBD1 (5 bases). CDR3 length: 16 amino acids. Germline V gives CDR1 SGHTA, CDR2 FQGNSA. The ends were cut back, 3 bases at V and 2 bases at J, with 16 bases in the middle. In DNA, the CDR3 is TGTGCCAGCAGCTTTAGCGGGGGGAGGTCCAACTATGGCTACACCTTC. It encodes CASSFSGGRSNYGYTF.

The chain recombines TRBV6-5 with TRBJ1-1, with 10 bases matching TRBD1. Germline loops: CDR1 MNHEY, CDR2 SVGAGI. The CDR3 has 14 residues. J was trimmed by 0 bases and V by 6 bases; bases with no gene match: 1. In DNA, the CDR3 is TGTGCCAGCAGGGACAGGGGGATGAACACTGAAGCTTTCTTT. It codes for CASRDRGMNTEAFF.

This clone was counted a few times. The CDR3 DNA sequence: TGTGCCAGTAGTATGACAGGGAGTGGCTACACCTTC. It yields the protein CASSMTGSGYTF. The rearrangement uses TRBV19 and TRBJ1-2; 7 positions match TRBD1. Per germline, CDR1 LNHDA and CDR2 SQIVND (reference sequence). V lost 3 bases, J lost 7 bases, and 2 bases stayed unmatched. This CDR3 spans 12 amino acids.

J is TRBJ1-4 and V is TRBV9, with TRBD1 matching over 7 bases. Germline CDR1 reads SGDLS; CDR2 reads YYNGEE. The CDR3 has 14 amino acids. Trimming took 4 bases from V and 12 from J; bases not matched to a gene: 12. The CDR3 region is CASSLATGRGELFF. DNA of the CDR3: TGTGCCAGCAGCCTAGCGACAGGGCGAGGGGAACTGTTTTTT.

The chain joins TRBV27 to TRBJ1-2; 7 nucleotides align to TRBD1. CDR1 is MNHEY, CDR2 SMNVEV, per germline (reference sequence). V was clipped by 7 bases and J by 5 bases; unmatched bases: 22. The CDR3 spans 18 residues. CDR3 bases: TGTGCCAGCACCCCGGAAAAGGCAGACAGGGTCGGTTGGTATGGCTACACCTTC. Its translation: CASTPEKADRVGWYGYTF.